Below, 17 T cell receptor beta chains from the same sample are listed, as sequenced in a study of T cells after yellow fever vaccination. TCRdb re-called the 5' RACE reads through MiXCR, storing one row per CDR3 protein. The table lists 250,000 to 400,000 distinct CDR3 sequences, roughly 4.3% of them singletons. The sequencing used PBMCs, collected 5 days after the yellow fever booster vaccination. The receptors were gathered from a man between 18 and 35 years old who received the YFV17D yellow fever vaccine.

The V call is TRBV6-5, the J call TRBJ2-5, with 8 bases lining up with TRBD2. CDR3 size: 16 residues. J lost 2 bases, V lost 7 bases, and 12 bases had no gene match. Germline CDR1 MNHEY, CDR2 SVGAGI. The CDR3 loop is CASTPAGGGRQETQYF. The CDR3 nucleotides are TGTGCCAGCACCCCCGCCGGGGGGGGGCGTCAAGAGACCCAGTACTTC.

CDR3 DNA: TGCAGCGTAGGGGGGGAAATCTATGGCTACACCTTC. It translates to CSVGGEIYGYTF. This sequence joins TRBV29-1 and TRBJ1-2; the D gene is possibly TRBD1 (6 bases). This CDR3 has 12 residues. CDR1 SQVTM and CDR2 ANQGSEA come from the germline V gene. Trimming pared 6 bases from V and 4 bases from J, leaving 12 bases between.

This clonotype was detected many times. The chain has TRBV4-3 and TRBJ2-1; no firm D call. The V end was cut by 1 base, the J end by 9 bases, with 13 bases between. Germline CDR1 is LGHNA and CDR2 is YSLEER. The CDR3 covers 14 residues. The CDR3 is CASSQVSPEGEQFF. The CDR3 DNA reads as TGCGCCAGCAGCCAAGTAAGTCCGGAAGGTGAGCAGTTCTTC.

This clonotype was seen repeatedly, ten times or more. The chain recombines TRBV5-4 with TRBJ1-6; D is uncertain. Germline CDR1 is SGHNT and CDR2 is YYREEE (reference sequence). Trimming shortened V by 3 bases and J by 5 bases, and 3 bases separated the two germline ends. This CDR3 contains 12 residues. CDR3 loop: CASSSDNSPLHF. CDR3 nucleotides: TGTGCCAGCAGCTCGGATAATTCACCCCTCCACTTT. The complete variable domain, with remaining parts taken from reference TRBV5-4 and TRBJ1-6, reads ETGVTQSPTHLIKTRGQQVTLRCSSQSGHNTVSWYQQALGQGPQFIFQYYREEENGRGNFPPRFSGLQFPNYSSELNVNALELDDSALYLCASSSDNSPLHFGNGTRLTVT.

This clonotype came up many times. The rearrangement joins TRBV29-1 to TRBJ1-1, with D unclear. The V gene lost 6 bases and the J gene lost 0 bases, with 11 bases spanning the gap. This CDR3 has 13 residues. The germline gives CDR1 SQVTM, CDR2 ANQGSEA. CDR3 residues: CSVRTLLNTEAFF. The CDR3 DNA is TGCAGCGTCCGGACTTTATTGAACACTGAAGCTTTCTTT. Using reference TRBV29-1 and TRBJ1-1 for the parts outside the CDR3, the full variable domain is SAVISQKPSRDICQRGTSLTIQCQVDSQVTMMFWYRQQPGQSLTLIATANQGSEATYESGFVIDKFPISRPNLTFSTLTVSNMSPEDSSIYLCSVRTLLNTEAFFGQGTRLTVV.

V gene TRBV11-2 combines with J gene TRBJ2-1, with 8 bases aligning to TRBD2. Germline-derived CDR1 and CDR2 are SGHAT and FQNNGV. The CDR3 contains 19 residues. Germline trimming cut 4 bases from V and 2 bases from J; bases unmatched to any gene: 16. The CDR3: CASSWILAVLEKPYNEQFF. CDR3 DNA sequence: TGTGCCAGCAGCTGGATACTAGCGGTTCTGGAAAAACCCTACAATGAGCAGTTCTTC.

The CDR3 reads CASSLVAGDFNSPLHF. The CDR3 DNA follows: TGCGCCAGCAGCTTGGTCGCGGGGGACTTTAATTCACCCCTCCACTTT. The V and J genes are TRBV5-1 and TRBJ1-6, with a tentative D call TRBD1 (5 bases). The CDR3 loop spans 16 amino acids. Trimming pared 0 bases from V and 6 bases from J, leaving 13 bases between. Germline CDR1 SGHRS, CDR2 YFSETQ.

The chain combines TRBV7-2 with TRBJ2-1; 10 bases are a match to TRBD1. This CDR3 region has 17 residues. V lost 5 bases to trimming and J lost 1 base; unmatched junction nucleotides: 8. Germline values: CDR1 SGHTA, CDR2 FQGNSA. CDR3 loop: CASSLSGQGGSYNEQFF. CDR3 DNA: TGTGCCAGCAGCCTCAGTGGACAGGGGGGTTCCTACAATGAGCAGTTCTTC.

The sample holds a few counts of this clonotype. The gene calls are TRBV5-1 and TRBJ1-1; TRBD1 aligns across 8 bases. The V and J ends lost 1 base and 3 bases, in that order; junction bases with no gene match: 2. This CDR3 has 14 residues. Germline V CDR1 and CDR2: SGHRS, YFSETQ. The CDR3, as DNA: TGCGCCAGCAGCTTGAAACAGGGGGACACTGAAGCTTTCTTT. Translated: CASSLKQGDTEAFF.

In this sample, this clonotype turned up a few times. The chain has TRBV5-5 and TRBJ2-7; TRBD1 is a possible D gene (6 bases). V gave up 0 bases and J gave up 6 bases, with 13 bases separating them. The CDR3 extends over 14 amino acids. Germline loops: CDR1 SGHKS, CDR2 YYEKEE (reference sequence). CDR3 loop: CASSLEWQGIEQYF. CDR3 bases: TGTGCCAGCAGCTTGGAGTGGCAGGGGATCGAGCAGTACTTC.

This clonotype was seen repeatedly, ten times or more. The rearrangement joins TRBV7-3 to TRBJ1-1; possible D gene TRBD1, 6 bases. CDR1 and CDR2 (germline): SGHTA, FQGTGA. Trimming removed 5 bases at V and 1 base at J, with 11 bases between. The CDR3 sequence is 14 residues long. CDR3 sequence reads: CASSPQGRNTEAFF. DNA for the CDR3: TGTGCCAGCAGCCCCCAGGGGCGGAACACTGAAGCTTTCTTT.

Many counts were recorded for this clonotype. This sequence joins TRBV30 and TRBJ1-5, with a possible D match to TRBD1 (5 bases). CDR1 and CDR2 from the germline V gene are GTSNPN and SVGIG (reference sequence). The CDR3 spans 13 residues. The V gene lost 0 bases and the J gene lost 7 bases, with 10 bases spanning the gap. CDR3 DNA sequence: TGTGCCTGGAGTGTACAAGGGGACCAGCCCCAGCATTTT. Protein sequence: CAWSVQGDQPQHF.

J is TRBJ2-3 and V is TRBV7-6, with D possibly being TRBD1 (6 bases). The CDR3 contains 17 residues. Germline V gives CDR1 SGHVS, CDR2 FNYEAQ. Trimming shortened V by 0 bases and J by 0 bases, and 13 bases separated the two germline ends. The CDR3 DNA follows: TGTGCCAGCAGCTTAGCCTCCGGGACACCTAGCACAGATACGCAGTATTTT. This sequence encodes CASSLASGTPSTDTQYF.

This sequence joins TRBV12-3 or TRBV12-4 and TRBJ2-3; TRBD2 matches 10 bases. The ends lost 5 bases at V and 2 bases at J; junction bases unmatched: 4. This CDR3 has 15 residues. CDR3 amino acids: CASSEGLALTDTQYF. As DNA, the CDR3 is TGTGCCAGCAGTGAGGGACTAGCGCTCACAGATACGCAGTATTTT.

The chain uses TRBV20-1 and TRBJ1-5; D is ambiguous. The V gene's germline CDR1 is DFQATT and CDR2 SNEGSKA (reference sequence). CDR3 length: 12 residues. Trimming left V 4 bases short and J 2 bases short, with 6 bases between. The CDR3 coding sequence is TGCAGTGCTACTGACGGCAATCAGCCCCAGCATTTT. Its protein is CSATDGNQPQHF.

This clonotype was counted a few times. The rearrangement uses TRBV20-1 and TRBJ2-2; D gene uncertain. V gave up 3 bases and J gave up 7 bases, with 6 bases separating them. The germline V gene encodes CDR1 DFQATT and CDR2 SNEGSKA (reference sequence). The CDR3 covers 11 residues. CDR3 DNA: TGCAGTGCTAGGGGCGTCGGGGAGCTGTTTTTT. The encoded protein is CSARGVGELFF.

This clonotype was detected ten times or more. The gene calls are TRBV6-5 and TRBJ1-1; 8 bases are shared with TRBD1. CDR3 length equals 13 residues. The germline CDR1 and CDR2 sequences are MNHEY and SVGAGI. The V and J ends lost 4 bases and 5 bases, in that order; junction bases with no gene match: 3. CDR3 region: CASSFNRGTEAFF. The CDR3, as DNA: TGTGCCAGCAGTTTTAACAGGGGGACTGAAGCTTTCTTT.